The 19 T cell receptor beta chains in this list originate from one sample, sequenced in a study of cytomegalovirus exposure and HLA in healthy donors. The PCR contained 60 Vbeta and 13 Jbeta primers. Generated by immunoSEQ multiplex PCR, the TCRdb table keeps only in-frame clones and is missing some. Recorded for this sample: about 200,000 clones. The specimen was PBMCs. These receptors all come from a girl aged 2 to 9 in good health and CMV-seropositive.

The chain recombines TRBV7-2 with TRBJ1-1; D gene unclear. The CDR3 extends over 12 amino acids. V was clipped by 3 bases and J by 2 bases, with 4 bases between them. Germline values: CDR1 SGHTA, CDR2 FQGNSA. CDR3 sequence reads: CASSFPNTEAFF. CDR3 bases: TGTGCCAGCAGCTTTCCAAACACTGAAGCTTTCTTT.

The rearrangement joins TRBV28 to TRBJ2-1; 9 bases align to TRBD1. This CDR3 region has 15 residues. Germline CDR1 and CDR2: MDHEN and SYDVKM. The V gene end was trimmed by 4 bases and the J gene end by 5 bases; junction bases not matched to a gene: 6. CDR3 in amino acids: CASSSPGQGNNEQFF. In DNA, the CDR3 is TGTGCCAGCAGTTCACCGGGACAGGGTAACAATGAGCAGTTCTTC.

The chain carries TRBV28 and TRBJ2-3, with D perhaps matching TRBD2 (6 bases). Germline-derived CDR1 and CDR2 are MDHEN and SYDVKM. The CDR3 runs 14 residues. V was cut by 6 bases and J by 2 bases, with 12 bases left in between. DNA for the CDR3: TGTGCCAGCAGCACTTTAGCGGACACAGATACGCAGTATTTT. It codes for CASSTLADTDTQYF.

The V call is TRBV28, the J call TRBJ2-5, with D perhaps TRBD1 (6 bases). Germline V gene lookup returns CDR1 MDHEN and CDR2 SYDVKM. Trimming removed 6 bases from V and 3 bases from J, with 11 bases in between. The CDR3 is made up of 13 amino acids. The CDR3 protein is CASRPRGKETQYF. Here the CDR3 DNA reads TGTGCCAGCAGGCCGAGGGGGAAAGAGACCCAGTACTTC.

The V and J genes are TRBV28 and TRBJ2-3, with D uncertain. V was clipped by 7 bases and J by 4 bases, with 6 bases between them. Per the germline V gene, CDR1 is MDHEN and CDR2 is SYDVKM. This CDR3 comprises 11 residues. This CDR3 is CASISADTQYF. The CDR3 DNA follows: TGTGCCAGCATTTCCGCAGATACGCAGTATTTT.

This chain links TRBV28 with TRBJ1-5; 7 bases line up with TRBD1. Germline CDR1 and CDR2: MDHEN and SYDVKM. There are 15 residues in the CDR3. Losses at the gene ends were 4 bases for V and 0 bases for J; bases not matched to a gene: 3. CDR3 sequence (DNA): TGTGCCAGCAGTTCGACAGGGTATAGCAATCAGCCCCAGCATTTT. Its translation is CASSSTGYSNQPQHF.

The chain recombines TRBV6-6 with TRBJ2-3; D gene ambiguous. CDR1 is MNHNY and CDR2 is SVGAGI in the germline V gene (reference sequence). Trimming stripped 2 bases from V and 6 bases from J, with 6 bases between. This CDR3 has 12 residues. The CDR3 reads CASSYLEDTQYF. CDR3 sequence (DNA): TGTGCCAGCAGTTACCTGGAGGATACGCAGTATTTT.

The V and J genes are TRBV28 and TRBJ1-2; 7 bases are shared with TRBD1. The V segment lost 3 bases and the J segment 8 bases; nucleotides outside the gene matches: 12. The germline CDR1 and CDR2 sequences are MDHEN and SYDVKM. The CDR3 extends over 15 amino acids. Here the CDR3 reads CASSFYPGGNSGYTF. Written as DNA, the CDR3 is TGTGCCAGCAGTTTCTACCCAGGGGGTAATAGCGGCTACACCTTC.

A note on this clone: The junction and the germline gene differ at one end; a read error may be behind it. CDR3 in amino acids: CAGSSLVTSGRAYEQYF. Written as DNA, the CDR3 is TGTGCCGGCAGCTCCCTTGTGACTAGCGGGAGGGCCTACGAGCAGTACTTC. The chain uses TRBV7-8 and TRBJ2-7; 14 nucleotides match TRBD2. CDR3 length equals 17 residues. Germline loops: CDR1 SGHVS, CDR2 FQNEAQ.

The rearrangement uses TRBV15 and TRBJ2-1; TRBD2 is a possible D gene (5 bases). Looked up from germline, CDR1 is LNHNV and CDR2 is YYDKDF (reference sequence). The CDR3 loop spans 15 amino acids. V dropped 0 bases and J dropped 5 bases, with 11 bases sitting between them. CDR3 region: CATSRDPTTNNEQFF. The CDR3 region has the DNA TGTGCCACCAGCAGAGATCCGACTACGAACAATGAGCAGTTCTTC.

This chain connects TRBV5-4 to TRBJ2-5; tentative D call: TRBD2 (6 bases). Per the germline V gene, CDR1 is SGHNT and CDR2 is YYREEE (reference sequence). Trimming pared 0 bases from V and 1 base from J, leaving 13 bases between. This CDR3 is 16 amino acids long. The CDR3 DNA reads as TGTGCCAGCAGCTTGGTCGGGAGAGCTCTCCAAGAGACCCAGTACTTC. This codes for CASSLVGRALQETQYF. The entire variable domain, with the rest obtained from reference TRBV5-4 and TRBJ2-5, is as follows: ETGVTQSPTHLIKTRGQQVTLRCSSQSGHNTVSWYQQALGQGPQFIFQYYREEENGRGNFPPRFSGLQFPNYSSELNVNALELDDSALYLCASSLVGRALQETQYFGPGTRLLVL.

The gene calls are TRBV11-2 and TRBJ2-7, with D maybe TRBD1 (5 bases). Germline V CDR1 and CDR2: SGHAT, FQNNGV. The CDR3 is 15 amino acids. V lost 2 bases and J lost 5, with 16 bases in between. CDR3 residues: CASSLISGQRDEQYF. The CDR3 nucleotides read TGTGCCAGCAGCTTAATCTCAGGGCAACGAGACGAGCAGTACTTC.

This chain connects TRBV18 to TRBJ2-7; maybe TRBD1 (7 bases). The CDR3 has 14 residues. CDR1 KGHSH and CDR2 LQKENI come from the germline V gene. V was trimmed by 3 bases and J by 4 bases, leaving 13 bases between them. This CDR3 is CASSPAAGGYEQYF. Written as DNA, the CDR3 is TGTGCCAGCTCACCGGCGGCAGGGGGGTACGAGCAGTACTTC.

The chain employs TRBV19 and TRBJ2-1; D perhaps matches TRBD1 (6 bases). Trimming removed 1 base at V and 10 bases at J, with 8 bases between. The CDR3 totals 12 residues. Germline CDR1 and CDR2: LNHDA and SQIVND (reference sequence). The CDR3 coding sequence is TGTGCCAGTAGTATAGCGCAGGGGGAGCAGTTCTTC. Its protein is CASSIAQGEQFF.

The V call is TRBV28, the J call TRBJ2-6; tentative D call: TRBD1 (6 bases). Germline CDR1 and CDR2: MDHEN and SYDVKM. Trimming took off 5 bases at V and 2 bases at J, with 13 bases between the two ends. The CDR3 sequence is 16 residues long. In DNA, the CDR3 is TGTGCCAGCAGTAGGGGGTGGGGAGCTGGGGCCAACGTCCTGACTTTC. This gives the protein CASSRGWGAGANVLTF.

This chain joins TRBV19 and TRBJ2-7, with no clear D. Per germline, CDR1 LNHDA and CDR2 SQIVND (reference sequence). The length of the CDR3 is 13 residues. Trimming cost V 10 bases and J 0 bases, with 13 bases left between them. The CDR3 sequence is CATAVAVSYEQYF. The CDR3 coding sequence is TGTGCCACCGCGGTAGCAGTCTCCTACGAGCAGTACTTC.

The chain uses TRBV4-1 and TRBJ2-7; a weak D match, TRBD2 (5 bases). In germline, CDR1 is MGHRA, CDR2 YSYEKL. V lost 3 bases and J lost 4, with 13 bases in between. The CDR3 has 14 amino acids. The DNA for the CDR3 is TGCGCCAGCAGCCACCCGGACTCGGCTTACGAGCAGTACTTC. Its protein product is CASSHPDSAYEQYF.

V and J are TRBV6-1 and TRBJ1-3; possible D gene TRBD1, 5 bases. The V end was cut by 6 bases, the J end by 2 bases, with 8 bases between. CDR1 is MNHNS, CDR2 SASEGT, per germline. This CDR3 has 13 residues. This CDR3 reads CASSQGTGNTIYF. The CDR3 nucleotides are TGTGCCAGCAGCCAGGGAACTGGAAACACCATATATTTT.

The V gene is TRBV5-1, the J gene TRBJ2-5; 9 bases are a match to TRBD2. V was pared by 0 bases and J by 1 base, with 4 bases of the junction left unmatched. The CDR3 is 16 amino acids. CDR1 is SGHRS, CDR2 YFSETQ, per germline. In nucleotides, the CDR3 is TGCGCCAGCAGCTTGGTGGCTAGCGGGGCCCAAGAGACCCAGTACTTC. This gives the protein CASSLVASGAQETQYF.